This T cell receptor beta chain was sequenced in a study of T cell responses to AZD1222 COVID-19 vaccine. A note on this clone: Its antigen remains unknown.

Measured with immunoSEQ multiplex PCR; TCRdb has only the in-frame clones, and not every one. The table records about 99,000 clones, 80% to 95% of them present only once. Broader study findings: Only 5 to 7 individuals given AZD1222 were seropositive at baseline. Reportedly, nearly half of unique spike TCRs recognized epitopes outside B.1.351/B.1.1.7 mutations. Clonal diversity was possibly underestimated, and white British individuals and females predominated among donors. Repertoire collection took place solely once the T cell response had peaked.

Per the germline V gene, CDR1 is SEHNR and CDR2 is FQNEAQ (reference sequence). The CDR3 totals 14 residues. Trimming took 4 bases from V and 7 from J, leaving 16 bases between them. Source: peripheral blood, taken on day 0 of AZD1222 vaccination. The TCR was taken from an adult in good health. V gene TRBV7-9 combines with J gene TRBJ1-1; no firm D call. Written as DNA, the CDR3 is TGTGCCAGCAGCTATCAAGACGGTAAGGATGAAGCTTTCTTT. Its translation is CASSYQDGKDEAFF.